This T cell receptor beta chain appears in the sequencing data of a study of T-cell memory formation after mild COVID-19 (dated by TCRdb to the early 2020s). In the study overall: TCR sequence clusters from the two donors were largely donor specific. T-cell clones expanding and contracting after mild COVID-19 in a couple of donors were tracked by longitudinal TCRalpha and TCRbeta repertoire sequencing. Two young, previously healthy adult volunteers made up the cohort, one male and one female.

Sequencing took place on an Illumina NovaSeq 6000. cDNA libraries for TCRalpha and TCRbeta were prepared by 5'RACE using constant-segment primers, with sample barcodes and unique molecular identifiers added. RNA was extracted from every sample with Trizol reagent. Library amplification was performed in two PCR steps, and a second sample barcode and Illumina TruSeq adapters were introduced in the second step. The libraries were sequenced on an Illumina NovaSeq using 2 x 150 bp paired-end reads. The paper's data handling went like this. With migec v1.2.7, reads were demultiplexed and then collapsed into UMI-guided consensus sequences. Using mixcr v2.1.11, UMI consensuses were aligned to TRA and TRB V and J templates and then assembled into clonotypes. Clonotypes were classified as expanded or contracted when called significant by both edgeR and NoisET, with noise models trained on biological replicates. For edgeR calls, the cutoffs were a false discovery rate-adjusted p below 0.01 and a log2 fold-change threshold of 1. As an exploratory analysis of dynamics, max-normalized trajectories of the 1000 most abundant clonotypes were examined with PCA combined with hierarchical clustering. Separately sequenced CD4+ and CD8+ repertoires were used to assign a CD4 or CD8 phenotype to each responding clone. The public reads were quality trimmed at Q25 with fastp and then assembled into clones with MiXCR by TCRdb, keeping productive beta chains. Merged by CDR3 protein, the rows form single entries marked with the most common genes and DNA. These V and J calls derive from TCRdb rather than the authors' analysis. The sample contains some 97,000 distinct CDR3 sequences, approximately 10% of them found a single time. Together, the top ten hold more than 35% of the sample.

There are a few counts of this clonotype. Its specific antigen is unknown. No much larger clone is present one base from it, and per-base qualities are unavailable. General study outcomes and caveats: Only a couple of mild cases were covered in the study, and larger cohorts including severe cases with pre-infection samples were considered necessary. Contracting CD4+ clones were located mainly in the CM and EM memory subsets, whereas CD8+ clones were found to be enriched in EMRA. Some responding clones were found in pre-infection memory, which suggests that pre-existing cross-reactive memory T cells took part in the SARS-CoV-2 response. From day 15 to 85, contracting clones showed balanced CD4/CD8 phenotypes, whereas a second wave of clones that expanded from day 15 to 37 leaned towards CD4+. Whether the second-wave clones peaking on day 37 were SARS-CoV-2 specific was not confirmed.

PBMCs were isolated by Ficoll-Paque density gradient centrifugation. Cut back by 1 base and 11 bases, the V and J ends lie 8 bases apart. The CDR3 has 12 amino acids, counting the end cysteine and phenylalanine. CDR3 DNA is the only sequence kept; it has 36 bases, read in frame from the first base. According to the germline V gene, CDR1 reads LGHNA and CDR2 reads YSLEER. This sequence uses TRBV4-3 and TRBJ1-4; the D gene is not confidently resolved. The TCR was taken from a man aged 18-30 years who had mild COVID-19 (a few samples of this study predate the infection). The sample titles of this study are shuffled in the database, so cell type and time point are left out; the donor was told from shared clones. Sequenced sample: PBMCs or a T cell subset sorted from them (not recorded which). The nucleotide sequence is TGCGCCAGCAGCCAAGGGACGGGGAAACTGTTTTTT. This codes for CASSQGTGKLFF.